These 32 T cell receptor beta chains came from one sample sequenced in a study of blood T cell repertoires in COVID-19. Profiled with immunoSEQ multiplex PCR; TCRdb holds only in-frame clones, not every one. The sample shows about 170,000 clones, around 80% of them seen only once. Sequencing input: PBMCs or T cells enriched from blood (not recorded which). The receptors derive from a woman aged 70 to 79 in a cohort exposed to, infected with or recovered from COVID-19 (not recorded which).

The genes are TRBV4-1 and TRBJ1-5; TRBD1 matches 8 bases. The ends lost 1 base at V and 2 bases at J; junction bases unmatched: 1. Per the germline V gene, CDR1 is MGHRA and CDR2 is YSYEKL. This CDR3 is built from 15 residues. CDR3 in amino acids: CASSQAGGGNQPQHF. In DNA form, the CDR3 reads TGCGCCAGCAGCCAAGCAGGGGGCGGCAATCAGCCCCAGCATTTT.

The chain combines TRBV10-3 with TRBJ1-3; D is ambiguous. CDR1 is ENHRY and CDR2 is SYGVKD in the germline V gene. The CDR3 length is 12 residues. The ends were cut back, 10 bases at V and 2 bases at J, with 9 bases in the middle. In nucleotides, the CDR3 is TGTGCCACCGCGGGTCCTGGAAACACCATATATTTT. Its translation: CATAGPGNTIYF.

The chain links TRBV7-3 to TRBJ2-1, with 8 bases identical to TRBD2. CDR3 size: 16 residues. Germline V gives CDR1 SGHTA, CDR2 FQGTGA. J gave up 8 bases and V 2 bases, and 11 bases lay outside the gene matches. This CDR3 is CASSLGIAGKIDEQFF. The DNA of the CDR3 is TGTGCCAGCAGCTTAGGTATAGCGGGAAAGATAGATGAGCAGTTCTTC.

The genes are TRBV2 and TRBJ1-4, with TRBD1 matching over 7 bases. CDR1 is SNHLY, CDR2 FYNNEI, per germline. This CDR3 region has 13 residues. The V gene end was trimmed by 7 bases and the J gene end by 4 bases; junction bases not matched to a gene: 3. In DNA, the CDR3 is TGTGCCAGCAACCGGGACAGTAATGAAAAACTGTTTTTT. This gives the protein CASNRDSNEKLFF.

The CDR3 nucleotides are TGTGCCAGCAGCCCCACAGGCTACGAGCAGTACTTC. Its protein is CASSPTGYEQYF. This sequence joins TRBV4-2 and TRBJ2-7; D may be TRBD1 (5 bases). V was pared by 4 bases and J by 3 bases, with 7 bases between. This CDR3 has 12 residues. CDR1 is LGHNA, CDR2 YNFKEQ, per germline.

The chain has TRBV13 and TRBJ2-1, with a tentative D call TRBD1 (5 bases). This CDR3 is 16 amino acids long. The germline V gene encodes CDR1 PRHDT and CDR2 FYEKMQ (reference sequence). V was clipped by 2 bases and J by 6 bases, with 17 bases between them. The CDR3 here is CASSLRQHLTGNEQFF. The DNA for the CDR3 is TGTGCCAGCAGCTTAAGACAGCACCTCACTGGCAATGAGCAGTTCTTC.

The chain combines TRBV28 with TRBJ1-2; 7 bases align to TRBD1. Germline trimming cut 5 bases from V and 0 bases from J; bases unmatched to any gene: 6. This CDR3 has 15 amino acids. Germline assignment: CDR1 MDHEN and CDR2 SYDVKM. For the CDR3, the DNA is TGTGCCAGCAGTCCAGGGACAGCTTCTAACTATGGCTACACCTTC. It specifies CASSPGTASNYGYTF.

This clone showed up just once. The CDR3 DNA is TGTGCCAGCAGTTTGGACAGTTACGAGCAGTACTTC. It yields the protein CASSLDSYEQYF. The chain employs TRBV28 and TRBJ2-7, with D perhaps matching TRBD1 (6 bases). The V gene's germline CDR1 is MDHEN and CDR2 SYDVKM. V lost 3 bases and J 4 bases, leaving 7 bases between the germline ends. The CDR3 has 12 amino acids.

The V and J genes are TRBV9 and TRBJ1-6; 7 positions agree with TRBD1. CDR3 length equals 15 residues. The junction had 11 bases not matched to a gene; V was cut back by 0 bases and J by 14 bases. Germline loops: CDR1 SGDLS, CDR2 YYNGEE. The CDR3 protein is CASSVGVTGQSALHF. The CDR3 region has the DNA TGTGCCAGCAGCGTAGGGGTGACAGGGCAATCTGCCCTCCACTTT.

This chain links TRBV7-2 with TRBJ2-3; 8 positions agree with TRBD2. V was clipped by 4 bases and J by 4 bases; unmatched bases: 4. CDR1 and CDR2 (germline): SGHTA, FQGNSA. The CDR3 sequence is 14 residues long. The CDR3 sequence is CASSWTSPPDTQYF. The CDR3 coding sequence is TGTGCCAGCAGCTGGACTAGCCCCCCAGATACGCAGTATTTT. Combining the CDR3 with reference TRBV7-2 and TRBJ2-3 gives the whole variable domain GAGVSQSPSNKVTEKGKDVELRCDPISGHTALYWYRQSLGQGLEFLIYFQGNSAPDKSGLPSDRFSAERTGGSVSTLTIQRTQQEDSAVYLCASSWTSPPDTQYFGPGTRLTVL.

This chain connects TRBV6-1 to TRBJ1-1; D might be TRBD1 (5 bases). CDR3 length: 11 amino acids. Between the trimmed V and J ends, which lost 6 bases and 8 bases, there was a span of 10 bases. Germline loops: CDR1 MNHNS, CDR2 SASEGT. The CDR3 protein is CASRRQQEAFF. Written as DNA, the CDR3 is TGTGCCAGCAGGAGACAGCAGGAAGCTTTCTTT.

The genes are TRBV6-5 and TRBJ2-7; 10 positions match TRBD2. The CDR3 spans 15 residues. V dropped 6 bases and J dropped 3; count of bases not matched to a gene: 8. Germline CDR1 reads MNHEY; CDR2 reads SVGAGI. CDR3 region: CASRYSLAGDYEQYF. As DNA, the CDR3 is TGTGCCAGCAGATATTCCCTAGCGGGAGACTACGAGCAGTACTTC.

This clone was counted a single time. The chain employs TRBV7-9 and TRBJ1-2; TRBD1 matches at 7 bases. Germline values: CDR1 SEHNR, CDR2 FQNEAQ (reference sequence). The junction had 10 bases not matched to a gene; V was cut back by 2 bases and J by 4 bases. This CDR3 is built from 16 residues. This CDR3 reads CASSLMGTGAGYGYTF. The CDR3 region has the DNA TGTGCCAGCAGCTTAATGGGAACAGGGGCTGGCTATGGCTACACCTTC.

CDR3 nucleotides: TGTGCCAGCAGTGAGCAGGGATGGTCGCCTGAAGCTTTCTTT. This encodes CASSEQGWSPEAFF. The rearrangement links TRBV2 to TRBJ1-1; D possibly corresponds to TRBD1 (5 bases). CDR1 is SNHLY and CDR2 is FYNNEI in the germline V gene. V lost 3 bases and J lost 6, with 14 bases in between. CDR3 length: 14 amino acids. Looking up the rest from reference TRBV2 and TRBJ1-1 gives the full variable domain: EPEVTQTPSHQVTQMGQEVILRCVPISNHLYFYWYRQILGQKVEFLVSFYNNEISEKSEIFDDQFSVERPDGSNFTLKIRSTKLEDSAMYFCASSEQGWSPEAFFGQGTRLTVV.

V is TRBV28 and J is TRBJ1-4, with no clear D. Trimming cost V 10 bases and J 5 bases, with 17 bases left between them. Germline V gene sequence: CDR1 MDHEN, CDR2 SYDVKM. The CDR3 length is 14 residues. Written as DNA, the CDR3 is TGTGCCACCAATATTCCGGGAGCAAATGAAAAACTGTTTTTT. Translation gives CATNIPGANEKLFF.

The chain employs TRBV27 and TRBJ2-3; 7 positions agree with TRBD1. Germline trimming cut 7 bases from V and 4 bases from J; bases unmatched to any gene: 5. The CDR3 consists of 13 residues. From germline, CDR1 is MNHEY and CDR2 SMNVEV (reference sequence). The CDR3 loop is CASNRQGSDTQYF. CDR3 sequence (DNA): TGTGCCAGCAATCGACAGGGATCAGATACGCAGTATTTT.

V usage is TRBV28 and J usage is TRBJ2-1, with 8 bases fitting TRBD2. The ends lost 2 bases at V and 8 bases at J; junction bases unmatched: 14. The CDR3 extends over 17 amino acids. Germline V gene lookup returns CDR1 MDHEN and CDR2 SYDVKM. Written as DNA, the CDR3 is TGTGCCAGCAGTTTAGGAAGCGGGAGAGGTAGGTCCCATGAGCAGTTCTTC. Amino acids: CASSLGSGRGRSHEQFF.

CDR3 sequence: CASSQLRHGNQPQHF. The CDR3 DNA is TGTGCCAGCAGTCAACTTAGACACGGCAATCAGCCCCAGCATTTT. V is TRBV28 and J is TRBJ1-5; D is unresolved. V gave up 5 bases and J gave up 2 bases, with 13 bases separating them. The CDR3 contains 15 residues. Germline values: CDR1 MDHEN, CDR2 SYDVKM. The entire variable domain, with the rest obtained from reference TRBV28 and TRBJ1-5, is as follows: DVKVTQSSRYLVKRTGEKVFLECVQDMDHENMFWYRQDPGLGLRLIYFSYDVKMKEKGDIPEGYSVSREKKERFSLILESASTNQTSMYLCASSQLRHGNQPQHFGDGTRLSIL.

This clone occurred a few times. The chain couples TRBV11-1 to TRBJ2-5; weak D call: TRBD2 (6 bases). Germline V CDR1 and CDR2: SGHAT, FQDESV (reference sequence). CDR3 length equals 14 residues. V lost 4 bases, J lost 1 base, and 10 bases lay in between. For the CDR3, the DNA is TGTGCCAGCAGCTACCAGGGACTCCAAGAGACCCAGTACTTC. This codes for CASSYQGLQETQYF.

A note on this clone: The sample has other DNA sequences that encode this CDR3 too. The rearrangement uses TRBV6-5 and TRBJ2-7; 10 positions match TRBD2. Germline CDR1 reads MNHEY; CDR2 reads SVGAGI. This CDR3 contains 15 residues. V dropped 0 bases and J dropped 1; count of bases not matched to a gene: 0. For the CDR3, the DNA is TGTGCCAGCAGTTACTCACTAGCGGGATCCTACGAGCAGTACTTC. It translates to CASSYSLAGSYEQYF.

The chain links TRBV12-3 or TRBV12-4 to TRBJ1-4; tentative D call: TRBD1 (6 bases). Trimming removed 4 bases at V and 5 bases at J, with 8 bases between. The CDR3 consists of 13 residues. CDR3 residues: CASSWTDNEKLFF. The CDR3, as DNA: TGTGCCAGCAGTTGGACAGACAATGAAAAACTGTTTTTT.

This sequence joins TRBV19 and TRBJ2-2, with a tentative D call TRBD1 (6 bases). This CDR3 has 16 amino acids. Trimming removed 7 bases at V and 7 bases at J, with 22 bases between. From germline, CDR1 is LNHDA and CDR2 SQIVND (reference sequence). Written as DNA, the CDR3 is TGTGCCAGTAATTCGGGGCGCGCACAGGGAATCGGGGAGCTGTTTTTT. It yields the protein CASNSGRAQGIGELFF.

Concerning this clone: Within the sample, other DNA sequences also encode this same CDR3. V gene TRBV18 combines with J gene TRBJ2-7; 11 positions agree with TRBD1. There are 14 residues in the CDR3. Germline values: CDR1 KGHSH, CDR2 LQKENI. V shed 2 bases and J 4 bases; nucleotides not matched to a gene: 1. The CDR3 nucleotides read TGTGCCAGCTCACCAGGGACAGGGGGTTACGAGCAGTACTTC. It encodes CASSPGTGGYEQYF.

This sequence joins TRBV5-1 and TRBJ2-1, with D perhaps TRBD2 (5 bases). The V gene's germline CDR1 is SGHRS and CDR2 YFSETQ. Trimming removed 4 bases at V and 2 bases at J, with 13 bases between. The CDR3 is 15 residues long. As DNA, the CDR3 is TGCGCCAGCAGCCTGATAAAGAGGGCCTACAATGAGCAGTTCTTC. This translates into CASSLIKRAYNEQFF.

The V and J genes are TRBV24-1 and TRBJ2-1, with 7 bases aligning to TRBD2. Per germline, CDR1 KGHDR and CDR2 SFDVKD. Unmatched junction bases numbered 2, after V lost 7 bases and J lost 3 bases. This CDR3 has 13 residues. The CDR3 loop reads CATRGGDYNEQFF. In DNA form, the CDR3 reads TGTGCCACCAGGGGAGGGGACTACAATGAGCAGTTCTTC.

Ten or more counts support this clone. The CDR3 bases are TGTGCCAGCAGAGTCCCGGGACAGGGGGGCGAGCAGTACTTC. This gives the protein CASRVPGQGGEQYF. The chain is built from TRBV5-4 and TRBJ2-7; 11 bases are a match to TRBD1. V was pared by 5 bases and J by 6 bases, with 7 bases of the junction left unmatched. Germline CDR1 is SGHNT and CDR2 is YYREEE (reference sequence). The CDR3 sequence is 14 residues long.

V gene TRBV4-1 combines with J gene TRBJ1-5, with TRBD1 matching 11 bases. Germline CDR1 is MGHRA and CDR2 is YSYEKL. CDR3 size: 14 residues. With 5 bases clipped from V and 4 bases from J, the junction kept 1 base outside the gene matches. CDR3 residues: CASSGTGGNQPQHF. DNA for the CDR3: TGCGCCAGCAGCGGGACAGGGGGGAATCAGCCCCAGCATTTT.

This clone was counted between two and nine times. The chain has TRBV5-6 and TRBJ2-7, with D possibly TRBD2 on 6 matching bases. This CDR3 is built from 12 residues. The V and J ends lost 4 bases and 9 bases respectively, with 14 bases between them. From germline, CDR1 is SGHDT and CDR2 YYEEEE. The CDR3 DNA reads as TGTGCCAGCAGCCCCGGGGGAGTTTGGCAGTACTTC. Encoded protein: CASSPGGVWQYF.

The gene calls are TRBV5-1 and TRBJ2-7; 7 nucleotides match TRBD1. This CDR3 spans 13 amino acids. Germline V CDR1 and CDR2: SGHRS, YFSETQ. V lost 4 bases and J lost 5; bases outside the gene matches: 6. CDR3 coding DNA: TGCGCCAGCAGCGTGACAGGGACCGACGAGCAGTACTTC. Amino acid sequence: CASSVTGTDEQYF.

This chain connects TRBV12-3 or TRBV12-4 to TRBJ2-1, with TRBD1 as a possible D gene (6 bases). Trimming cost V 6 bases and J 6 bases, with 9 bases left between them. This CDR3 contains 12 residues. The CDR3 DNA is TGTGCCAGCAGGACGACAGGCAATGAGCAGTTCTTC. It encodes CASRTTGNEQFF.

This rearrangement joins TRBV10-3 to TRBJ1-2; TRBD1 agrees at 10 bases. V gave up 7 bases and J gave up 6 bases; unmatched junction bases: 8. In germline, CDR1 is ENHRY, CDR2 SYGVKD. The CDR3 extends over 14 amino acids. The CDR3 sequence is CAITRDRGSDGYTF. The CDR3 coding sequence is TGTGCCATCACCAGGGACAGGGGAAGCGATGGCTACACCTTC.

The V call is TRBV5-1, the J call TRBJ2-7, with 10 bases matching TRBD1. V dropped 1 base and J dropped 4; count of bases not matched to a gene: 8. Per germline, CDR1 SGHRS and CDR2 YFSETQ. CDR3 size: 16 residues. The CDR3 DNA reads TGCGCCAGCAGCTTGACGGTCGGACAGGGGGTATACGAGCAGTACTTC. Protein product: CASSLTVGQGVYEQYF.